This note documents a single T cell receptor (beta chain) sequence. Measured with immunoSEQ multiplex PCR; TCRdb has only the in-frame clones, and not every one. The sample holds under 400,000 clones; 87% are singletons and the top ten take 3.4%. The CDR3 contains 13 residues. Between the trimmed V and J ends, which lost 1 base and 9 bases, there was a span of 10 bases. CDR1 and CDR2 from the germline V gene are GTSNPN and SVGIG (reference sequence). The treatment denotes: about 20 received Ad26.COV2.S at low or high dose, single or two shots; about 5 received placebo; per-sample allocation not given. Samples came from day 63 after the first vaccine or placebo injection. This specimen comes from a study of Ad26.COV2.S vaccination and SARS-CoV-2 variants. Study at large: A participant enrolled in the COV1001 Ad26.COV2.S trial arm provided the sample. Once, or twice with 56 days between doses, Ad26.COV2.S was given intramuscularly.

V usage is TRBV30 and J usage is TRBJ1-6; a weak D match, TRBD1 (5 bases). The source material was peripheral blood, sampled in a trial of Ad26.COV2.S vaccine versus placebo. The origin of this receptor is a person between 18 and 65 years old who received the Ad26.COV2.S COVID-19 vaccine or a placebo. The CDR3 nucleotides are TGTGCCTGGAGTGGAGGGGCGGCTTCACCCCTCCACTTT. Protein product: CAWSGGAASPLHF. Filled out from reference TRBV30 and TRBJ1-6, the complete variable domain reads SQTIHQWPATLVQPVGSPLSLECTVEGTSNPNLYWYRQAAGRGLQLLFYSVGIGQISSEVPQNLSASRPQDRQFILSSKKLLLSDSGFYLCAWSGGAASPLHFGNGTRLTVT.